This entry lists 23 T cell receptor beta chains sequenced from one sample in a study of blood T cell repertoires in COVID-19. The assay was immunoSEQ multiplex PCR, and TCRdb's table has in-frame clones only and misses some. Among fewer than 150,000 clones listed, around 87% were seen once. The sample comprised peripheral blood. The receptors stem from a woman aged 50 to 60 who had recovered from COVID-19.

This chain connects TRBV18 to TRBJ2-7; TRBD1 agrees at 8 bases. The CDR3 runs 14 residues. Germline loops: CDR1 KGHSH, CDR2 LQKENI. V was pared by 4 bases and J by 3 bases, with 5 bases of the junction left unmatched. The CDR3 loop is CASSLNTGGYEQYF. The CDR3 nucleotides read TGTGCCAGCTCACTAAACACAGGGGGCTACGAGCAGTACTTC.

The chain joins TRBV28 to TRBJ2-7; D gene uncertain. CDR1 and CDR2 (germline): MDHEN, SYDVKM. The CDR3 covers 12 residues. The V and J ends lost 4 bases and 3 bases respectively, with 7 bases between them. Here the CDR3 DNA reads TGTGCCAGCAGTTCCCTCTACTACGAGCAGTACTTC. Its translation is CASSSLYYEQYF. The complete variable domain, with remaining parts taken from reference TRBV28 and TRBJ2-7, reads DVKVTQSSRYLVKRTGEKVFLECVQDMDHENMFWYRQDPGLGLRLIYFSYDVKMKEKGDIPEGYSVSREKKERFSLILESASTNQTSMYLCASSSLYYEQYFGPGTRLTVT.

The V gene is TRBV18, the J gene TRBJ1-1; tentatively, D is TRBD1 (6 bases). CDR3 size: 15 residues. Germline-derived CDR1 and CDR2 are KGHSH and LQKENI. V lost 1 base and J lost 1, with 10 bases in between. CDR3: CASSPLAGENTEAFF. The CDR3 coding sequence is TGTGCCAGCTCACCACTAGCAGGGGAGAACACTGAAGCTTTCTTT.

CDR3 nucleotides: TGTGCCAGCAGTTACTCGTTCCGGGACACCTACGAGCAGTACTTC. This sequence encodes CASSYSFRDTYEQYF. The chain employs TRBV6-5 and TRBJ2-7, with a weak D call TRBD1 (6 bases). The CDR3 spans 15 residues. V was shortened by 0 bases and J by 2 bases, with 11 bases between the two germline ends. Looked up from germline, CDR1 is MNHEY and CDR2 is SVGAGI.

This rearrangement joins TRBV5-1 to TRBJ1-2, with TRBD1 identical over 8 bases. Germline CDR1 and CDR2: SGHRS and YFSETQ. J was trimmed by 4 bases and V by 4 bases; bases with no gene match: 9. CDR3 size: 15 residues. CDR3 sequence reads: CASSEQTGDTYGYTF. CDR3 DNA sequence: TGCGCCAGCAGCGAACAGACAGGGGACACCTATGGCTACACCTTC.

V is TRBV30 and J is TRBJ1-2; TRBD1 is a possible D gene (6 bases). CDR1 GTSNPN and CDR2 SVGIG come from the germline V gene (reference sequence). CDR3 length equals 15 residues. Trimming removed 7 bases from V and 4 bases from J, with 22 bases in between. The CDR3 sequence is CASTSSKGGSYGYTF. Here the CDR3 DNA reads TGTGCCTCTACCTCATCGAAGGGGGGGTCCTATGGCTACACCTTC.

There are a few counts of this clone. Other DNA sequences in the sample encode the same CDR3. The chain employs TRBV5-1 and TRBJ1-1, with D perhaps matching TRBD1 (5 bases). Trimming removed 5 bases from V and 3 bases from J, with 11 bases in between. This CDR3 region has 13 residues. The V gene's germline CDR1 is SGHRS and CDR2 YFSETQ. CDR3 residues: CASRQGMDTEAFF. The CDR3 DNA follows: TGCGCCAGCAGGCAGGGTATGGACACTGAAGCTTTCTTT.

This chain links TRBV18 with TRBJ2-1, with D possibly TRBD2 on 5 matching bases. The germline V gene encodes CDR1 KGHSH and CDR2 LQKENI. The CDR3 is 12 amino acids. V was cut by 4 bases and J by 7 bases, with 8 bases left in between. The CDR3 spells CASSQGGNEQFF. CDR3 DNA sequence: TGTGCCAGCTCACAAGGCGGGAATGAGCAGTTCTTC.

This clone showed up just once. The V and J genes are TRBV6-5 and TRBJ2-7; 11 positions agree with TRBD2. The germline CDR1 and CDR2 sequences are MNHEY and SVGAGI. The CDR3 is made up of 15 amino acids. V lost 6 bases to trimming and J lost 3 bases; unmatched junction nucleotides: 7. The CDR3 DNA follows: TGTGCCAGCAGCCGAACTAGCGGGAGCATCTACGAGCAGTACTTC. Translation gives CASSRTSGSIYEQYF.

The gene calls are TRBV19 and TRBJ2-4, with 8 bases matching TRBD1. The CDR3 spans 15 residues. Trimming at V came to 4 bases and at J to 3 bases, leaving 5 bases not matched to a gene. Germline V gene data show CDR1 as LNHDA and CDR2 as SQIVND (reference sequence). Written as DNA, the CDR3 is TGTGCCAGTAGTAGCCAGGGGGCTGGCAAAAACATTCAGTACTTC. Protein sequence: CASSSQGAGKNIQYF.

This clone was observed a few times. This chain uses TRBV19 with TRBJ1-1, with a weak D call TRBD1 (5 bases). The CDR3 runs 13 residues. The germline V and J ends were trimmed by 6 bases and 1 base, with 9 bases remaining between them. From germline, CDR1 is LNHDA and CDR2 SQIVND (reference sequence). CDR3 region: CASRSGGNTEAFF. The DNA for the CDR3 is TGTGCCAGTAGATCGGGGGGGAACACTGAAGCTTTCTTT. The whole variable domain, filled in from reference TRBV19 and TRBJ1-1, reads DGGITQSPKYLFRKEGQNVTLSCEQNLNHDAMYWYRQDPGQGLRLIYYSQIVNDFQKGDIAEGYSVSREKKESFPLTVTSAQKNPTAFYLCASRSGGNTEAFFGQGTRLTVV.

The V call is TRBV28, the J call TRBJ2-7; 10 bases are a match to TRBD2. The ends lost 6 bases at V and 4 bases at J; junction bases unmatched: 6. The CDR3 runs 14 residues. CDR1 and CDR2 (germline): MDHEN, SYDVKM. The DNA for the CDR3 is TGTGCCAGCAGGCCTCCTAGCGGGAGATACGAGCAGTACTTC. Residues: CASRPPSGRYEQYF.

The rearrangement joins TRBV6-5 to TRBJ1-5, with D perhaps matching TRBD1 (6 bases). V was cut by 2 bases and J by 5 bases, with 13 bases left in between. The CDR3 is 15 residues long. CDR1 is MNHEY and CDR2 is SVGAGI in the germline V gene. CDR3 in DNA: TGTGCCAGCAGTTACATCGGGGGGCTGGATCAGCCCCAGCATTTT. Amino acid sequence: CASSYIGGLDQPQHF.

This chain links TRBV5-1 with TRBJ1-4; D remains unclear. Germline CDR1 reads SGHRS; CDR2 reads YFSETQ. V lost 1 base and J lost 4, with 8 bases in between. The CDR3 consists of 14 residues. The CDR3 DNA sequence: TGCGCCAGCAGCTTGACAGCAAGTAATGAAAAACTGTTTTTT. This codes for CASSLTASNEKLFF.

V is TRBV5-4 and J is TRBJ2-7; the match to TRBD1 covers 9 bases. V shed 2 bases and J 4 bases; nucleotides not matched to a gene: 10. The CDR3 runs 16 residues. Germline CDR1 SGHNT, CDR2 YYREEE (reference sequence). CDR3 DNA: TGTGCCAGCAGCTTCAGATCCGGGACAGGGTTTTACGAGCAGTACTTC. Its translation: CASSFRSGTGFYEQYF. The full variable domain, rest sourced from reference TRBV5-4 and TRBJ2-7, is ETGVTQSPTHLIKTRGQQVTLRCSSQSGHNTVSWYQQALGQGPQFIFQYYREEENGRGNFPPRFSGLQFPNYSSELNVNALELDDSALYLCASSFRSGTGFYEQYFGPGTRLTVT.

The chain uses TRBV29-1 and TRBJ2-3; 8 nucleotides line up with TRBD1. CDR1 and CDR2 (germline): SQVTM, ANQGSEA. The CDR3 has 15 residues. V lost 7 bases, J lost 2 bases, and 11 bases stayed unmatched. For the CDR3, the DNA is TGCAGCGCCACCACCTCAGGGGGCTACACAGATACGCAGTATTTT. Protein product: CSATTSGGYTDTQYF.

The V call is TRBV19, the J call TRBJ2-2; D not resolved. From germline, CDR1 is LNHDA and CDR2 SQIVND (reference sequence). The CDR3 is 15 residues long. V was pared by 6 bases and J by 3 bases, with 14 bases between. The CDR3 DNA follows: TGTGCCAGTAGCAGGAAACCTGGCTACACCGGGGAGCTGTTTTTT. Translating gives CASSRKPGYTGELFF. The entire variable domain, with the rest obtained from reference TRBV19 and TRBJ2-2, is as follows: DGGITQSPKYLFRKEGQNVTLSCEQNLNHDAMYWYRQDPGQGLRLIYYSQIVNDFQKGDIAEGYSVSREKKESFPLTVTSAQKNPTAFYLCASSRKPGYTGELFFGEGSRLTVL.

This rearrangement joins TRBV4-2 to TRBJ1-3; perhaps TRBD1 as D (5 bases). The CDR3 runs 17 residues. The germline V and J ends were trimmed by 0 bases and 4 bases, with 16 bases remaining between them. From germline, CDR1 is LGHNA and CDR2 YNFKEQ. The CDR3 region is CASSQEVLGGSGNTIYF. The CDR3 nucleotides read TGTGCCAGCAGCCAAGAGGTCCTCGGGGGTTCAGGAAACACCATATATTTT.

J is TRBJ1-4 and V is TRBV30; unclear D gene. The ends were cut back, 2 bases at V and 4 bases at J, with 8 bases in the middle. The CDR3 is made up of 13 amino acids. Per the germline V gene, CDR1 is GTSNPN and CDR2 is SVGIG (reference sequence). CDR3 DNA: TGTGCCTGGAGTCACAACCATAATGAAAAACTGTTTTTT. Translated, it gives CAWSHNHNEKLFF.

This chain connects TRBV9 to TRBJ2-5; 9 bases line up with TRBD2. V was pared by 5 bases and J by 4 bases, with 9 bases of the junction left unmatched. Germline V gene data show CDR1 as SGDLS and CDR2 as YYNGEE. The CDR3 spans 15 residues. The CDR3: CASSEAGGVRETQYF. The CDR3 DNA reads TGTGCCAGCAGTGAGGCGGGAGGGGTTCGAGAGACCCAGTACTTC.

This chain links TRBV4-3 with TRBJ1-3; tentatively, D is TRBD1 (6 bases). In germline, CDR1 is LGHNA, CDR2 YSLEER. V was cut by 0 bases and J by 4 bases, with 10 bases left in between. CDR3 length: 15 residues. The CDR3 DNA reads as TGCGCCAGCAGCCAAGATGGCAGGGGCGGAAACACCATATATTTT. As protein: CASSQDGRGGNTIYF.

V usage is TRBV3-1 (or the pseudogene TRBV3-2) and J usage is TRBJ2-3; 12 bases are a match to TRBD1. There are 19 residues in the CDR3. The germline gives CDR1 LGHDT, CDR2 YNNKEL (reference sequence). The trim removed 3 bases at V and 4 bases at J, leaving 14 bases unmatched. The CDR3 here is CASSHSPGQGAQFPDTQYF. CDR3 bases: TGTGCCAGCAGCCACTCTCCGGGACAGGGGGCGCAGTTCCCAGATACGCAGTATTTT.

V usage is TRBV30 and J usage is TRBJ1-1; D is uncertain. Trimming took 7 bases from V and 1 from J, leaving 16 bases between them. In germline, CDR1 is GTSNPN, CDR2 SVGIG (reference sequence). CDR3 length: 14 residues. CDR3 sequence reads: CALYHGGRNTEAFF. The CDR3 region has the DNA TGTGCCTTATACCATGGAGGGCGGAACACTGAAGCTTTCTTT.